These 5 T cell receptor beta chains were sequenced from one sample in a study of blood T cells in healthy people across ages. A second PCR of roughly 7 to 11 cycles used a sample-barcoded 5' primer and a J-beta primer mix. TCRdb reprocessed the 5' RACE reads via MiXCR and lists one record per CDR3 protein. The repertoire consists of around 820,000 distinct CDR3 sequences, with roughly 25% occurring once and the leading ten covering 3% to 4%. Another study also made use of these data, one on T cells of mothers and their children.

Sequencing was carried out using blood. The source of these receptors is a boy younger than 18 in good health.

This clonotype was picked up many times. The rearrangement joins TRBV7-2 to TRBJ2-5; D not certain. V lost 5 bases and J 1 base, leaving 11 bases between the germline ends. There are 14 residues in the CDR3. Per germline, CDR1 SGHTA and CDR2 FQGNSA. The CDR3 protein is CASSIRRAQETQYF. Written as DNA, the CDR3 is TGTGCCAGCAGCATTCGACGGGCCCAAGAGACCCAGTACTTC.

The chain has TRBV6-2 or TRBV6-3 and TRBJ1-2; no clear D. The V end lost 6 bases, the J end lost 1 base, and 12 bases lay between the germline ends. Germline assignment: CDR1 MNHEY and CDR2 SVGEGT. This CDR3 spans 14 amino acids. The CDR3 DNA is TGTGCCAGCAGCATATACCCGGATAACTATGGCTACACCTTC. As protein: CASSIYPDNYGYTF.

This rearrangement joins TRBV7-8 to TRBJ2-5; 7 nucleotides match TRBD2. This CDR3 spans 17 amino acids. After removal of 2 bases from V and 0 bases from J, the junction contained 9 bases not matched to a gene. Looked up from germline, CDR1 is SGHVS and CDR2 is FQNEAQ. The CDR3 spells CASSLLKSGAYQETQYF. CDR3 in DNA: TGTGCCAGCAGCTTATTAAAGAGCGGGGCCTACCAAGAGACCCAGTACTTC.

This clonotype was seen a few times. This sequence joins TRBV29-1 and TRBJ2-5; D call uncertain. There are 12 residues in the CDR3. Trimming pared 4 bases from V and 5 bases from J, leaving 11 bases between. The germline V gene encodes CDR1 SQVTM and CDR2 ANQGSEA. The CDR3 loop is CSVASPGETQYF. The CDR3 bases are TGCAGCGTTGCCAGTCCGGGCGAGACCCAGTACTTC.

This rearrangement joins TRBV15 to TRBJ2-7, with 8 nucleotides matching TRBD1. Germline V gene data show CDR1 as LNHNV and CDR2 as YYDKDF (reference sequence). The trim removed 5 bases at V and 0 bases at J, leaving 6 bases unmatched. The CDR3 has 15 amino acids. CDR3 in amino acids: CATSLQGQASYEQYF. The DNA for the CDR3 is TGTGCCACCAGCCTCCAGGGACAGGCCTCCTACGAGCAGTACTTC.